One sample yielded the 14 T cell receptor beta chains listed below, sequenced in a study of cytomegalovirus exposure and HLA in healthy donors. Both 60 Vbeta primers and 13 Jbeta primers went into the PCR. Using immunoSEQ multiplex PCR, the repertoire was profiled, and TCRdb retains in-frame clones only, with some absent. The sample holds fewer than 200,000 clones; 87% are singletons and the top ten take 1.1%. Sequencing was done on a sample of PBMCs. Source of these receptors: a boy younger than 10 in good health and CMV-seronegative.

The chain is built from TRBV19 and TRBJ1-1; the D gene is possibly TRBD1 (6 bases). V lost 0 bases, J lost 3 bases, and 17 bases lay in between. The CDR3 runs to 17 residues. Germline CDR1 reads LNHDA; CDR2 reads SQIVND (reference sequence). The chain's CDR3 is CASSIDSQGSIHTEAFF. The DNA of the CDR3 is TGTGCCAGTAGTATAGATTCGCAGGGGAGTATTCACACTGAAGCTTTCTTT.

This clone was detected a few times. This chain joins TRBV5-4 and TRBJ1-3; D is uncertain. CDR1 is SGHNT, CDR2 YYREEE, per germline (reference sequence). Deletions cut 0 bases from V and 0 bases from J, with 7 bases between. The CDR3 covers 15 residues. CDR3 nucleotide sequence: TGTGCCAGCAGCTTGGACCGTAGCTCTGGAAACACCATATATTTT. It translates to CASSLDRSSGNTIYF.

J is TRBJ2-7 and V is TRBV27, with 8 bases aligning to TRBD2. The CDR3 has 16 residues. V lost 6 bases to trimming and J lost 2 bases; unmatched junction nucleotides: 12. Germline CDR1 is MNHEY and CDR2 is SMNVEV (reference sequence). The DNA of the CDR3 is TGTGCCAGCAGCCTTCGGGGGGGGGCTGCCCCCTACGAGCAGTACTTC. Encoded protein: CASSLRGGAAPYEQYF.

The rearrangement links TRBV6-1 to TRBJ1-2, with D possibly TRBD1 on 5 matching bases. This CDR3 is 14 amino acids long. V lost 4 bases and J lost 3, with 12 bases in between. Germline CDR1 and CDR2: MNHNS and SASEGT. CDR3 bases: TGTGCCAGCAGTGCGACAGTTCGAGACTATGGCTACACCTTC. It is translated as CASSATVRDYGYTF.

The chain links TRBV28 to TRBJ2-7, with 7 bases aligning to TRBD1. The junction had 7 bases not matched to a gene; V was cut back by 6 bases and J by 2 bases. This CDR3 region has 14 residues. Per germline, CDR1 MDHEN and CDR2 SYDVKM. CDR3 nucleotides: TGTGCCAGCAGCTATAGGGACAGAACCTACGAGCAGTACTTC. This translates into CASSYRDRTYEQYF.

V and J are TRBV19 and TRBJ2-5, with a tentative D call TRBD2 (6 bases). From germline, CDR1 is LNHDA and CDR2 SQIVND (reference sequence). V was clipped by 2 bases and J by 2 bases, with 15 bases between them. The CDR3 runs 16 residues. CDR3: CASSISPRTIQETQYF. In DNA form, the CDR3 reads TGTGCCAGTAGTATATCCCCAAGGACTATTCAAGAGACCCAGTACTTC. Full variable domain (remainder filled in from reference TRBV19 and TRBJ2-5): DGGITQSPKYLFRKEGQNVTLSCEQNLNHDAMYWYRQDPGQGLRLIYYSQIVNDFQKGDIAEGYSVSREKKESFPLTVTSAQKNPTAFYLCASSISPRTIQETQYFGPGTRLLVL.

The rearrangement joins TRBV4-1 to TRBJ2-1; 15 nucleotides agree with TRBD2. The V segment lost 4 bases and the J segment 14 bases; nucleotides outside the gene matches: 18. The germline gives CDR1 MGHRA, CDR2 YSYEKL. This CDR3 comprises 18 residues. This CDR3 reads CASSPIGNFGLAGGAEFF. The CDR3 DNA follows: TGCGCCAGCAGCCCAATCGGGAATTTCGGACTAGCGGGGGGGGCGGAGTTCTTC.

This clone appeared a single time. This chain uses TRBV29-1 with TRBJ2-1, with TRBD1 identical over 8 bases. The J segment lost 8 bases and the V segment lost 8 bases, leaving 5 bases of the junction unmatched. Per the germline V gene, CDR1 is SQVTM and CDR2 is ANQGSEA. CDR3 length: 11 amino acids. In nucleotides, the CDR3 is TGCAGCAGCCACAGGGGGGATGAGCAGTTCTTC. The encoded protein is CSSHRGDEQFF.

The chain carries TRBV4-1 and TRBJ2-7, with 7 bases identical to TRBD1. V shed 3 bases, J shed 4 bases, and the junction held 6 bases outside the gene matches. Germline CDR1 is MGHRA and CDR2 is YSYEKL. The CDR3 is 14 amino acids. CDR3 sequence (DNA): TGCGCCAGCAGCCATCCGGGACAGCGGTACGAGCAGTACTTC. Amino acid sequence: CASSHPGQRYEQYF.

The chain recombines TRBV19 with TRBJ2-5; possibly TRBD2 for D (6 bases). V gave up 1 base and J gave up 5 bases, with 11 bases separating them. Germline lookup yields CDR1 LNHDA and CDR2 SQIVND (reference sequence). The CDR3 loop spans 14 amino acids. The CDR3 region has the DNA TGTGCCAGTAGTATAGTAGGAGGGACGGAGACCCAGTACTTC. Encoded protein: CASSIVGGTETQYF.

V and J are TRBV30 and TRBJ2-1, with 8 bases fitting TRBD2. V was clipped by 2 bases and J by 7 bases; unmatched bases: 10. Germline CDR1 and CDR2: GTSNPN and SVGIG (reference sequence). The CDR3 is 15 amino acids. The CDR3 region is CAWSNSGSGKNEQFF. The CDR3, as DNA: TGTGCCTGGAGTAACAGCGGGAGCGGGAAAAATGAGCAGTTCTTC.

The gene calls are TRBV4-1 and TRBJ2-3; 15 bases line up with TRBD2. CDR3 size: 18 residues. J was trimmed by 2 bases and V by 1 base; bases with no gene match: 4. Germline V gene data show CDR1 as MGHRA and CDR2 as YSYEKL. CDR3 in DNA: TGCGCCAGCAGCCAAGTCGGACTAGCGGGGGGGGCCACAGATACGCAGTATTTT. Its protein is CASSQVGLAGGATDTQYF.

This chain joins TRBV30 and TRBJ2-3; TRBD2 agrees at 8 bases. This CDR3 comprises 13 residues. Germline CDR1 is GTSNPN and CDR2 is SVGIG (reference sequence). The junction had 2 bases not matched to a gene; V was cut back by 2 bases and J by 4 bases. The CDR3 spells CAWSLAGPDTQYF. The DNA for the CDR3 is TGTGCCTGGAGTTTAGCGGGGCCAGATACGCAGTATTTT.

The chain recombines TRBV21-1 with TRBJ2-7; the D call in the table, TRBD1, was not verified against the DNA. TRBV21-1 is reported as a pseudogene. The CDR3 covers 13 residues. The CDR3 here is CASISGTPPEQYF. CDR3 sequence (DNA): TGTGCCAGCATTTCCGGGACACCACCCGAGCAGTACTTC.